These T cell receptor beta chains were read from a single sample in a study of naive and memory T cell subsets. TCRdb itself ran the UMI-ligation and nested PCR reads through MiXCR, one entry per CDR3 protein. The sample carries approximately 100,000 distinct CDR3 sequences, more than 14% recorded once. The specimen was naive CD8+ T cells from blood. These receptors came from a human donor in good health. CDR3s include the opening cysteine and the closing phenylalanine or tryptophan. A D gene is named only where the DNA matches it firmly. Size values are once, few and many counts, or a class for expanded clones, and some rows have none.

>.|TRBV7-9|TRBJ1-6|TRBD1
TGTGCCAGCAGCTTAGGACAGGGGGAGAATTCACCCCTCCACTTT
CASSLGQGENSPLHF
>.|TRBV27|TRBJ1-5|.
TGTGCCAGCAGCAGACAGTGGCACCAGCCCCAGCATTTT
CASSRQWHQPQHF
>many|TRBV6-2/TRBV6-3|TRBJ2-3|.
TGTGCCAGCAGTTACCCGAGGGCCCCCTACACAGATACGCAGTATTTT
CASSYPRAPYTDTQYF
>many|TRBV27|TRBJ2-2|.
TGTGCCAGCAGTTCCTGGGGCAGGGTTGACGGGGAGCTGTTTTTT
CASSSWGRVDGELFF
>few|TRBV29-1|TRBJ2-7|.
TGCAGCGTTCTGAGTGTCAACGAGCAGTACTTC
CSVLSVNEQYF
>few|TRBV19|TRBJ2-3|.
TGTGCCAGTAGTACGCCAAGATTCCCCGGGACACCGTTCGAGGATACGCAGTATTTT
CASSTPRFPGTPFEDTQYF
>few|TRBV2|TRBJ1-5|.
TGTGCCAGCAGTGCTAGGGGGTACAATCAGCCCCAGCATTTT
CASSARGYNQPQHF
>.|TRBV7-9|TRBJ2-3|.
TGTGCCAGCAGCGGCAGAGAAAGTAGCACAGATACGCAGTATTTT
CASSGRESSTDTQYF
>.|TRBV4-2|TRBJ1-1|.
TGTGCCAGCAGCCCTCCCCTAGGGCAGGGAGAAGCTTTCTTT
CASSPPLGQGEAFF
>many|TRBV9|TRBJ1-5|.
TGTGCCAGCAGCTTCGCGGACGCCCATCAGCCCCAGCATTTT
CASSFADAHQPQHF
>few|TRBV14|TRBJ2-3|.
TGTGCCAGCAGCCAAGAAGGACTCACAGATACGCAGTATTTT
CASSQEGLTDTQYF
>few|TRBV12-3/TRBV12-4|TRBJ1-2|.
TGTGCCAGCGGCGGGGGACACCCTAACTATGGCTACACCTTC
CASGGGHPNYGYTF
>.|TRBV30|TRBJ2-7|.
TGTGCCTGGACCGGTTGGGCGAGCTCATACGAGCAGTACTTC
CAWTGWASSYEQYF
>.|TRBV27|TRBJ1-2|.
TGTGCCAGCCGACCCGCGGGCATGGGCTACACCTTC
CASRPAGMGYTF
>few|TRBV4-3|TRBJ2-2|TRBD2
TGCGCCAGCAGCCAAGAGGGTCTATCCGGGAGGGGCGGGGAGCTGTTTTTT
CASSQEGLSGRGGELFF
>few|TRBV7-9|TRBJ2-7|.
TGTGCCGGAAGTAAGGGATCCTACGAGCAGTACTTC
CAGSKGSYEQYF
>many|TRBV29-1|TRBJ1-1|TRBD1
TGCAGCGGAAATACAGGGGTGAACACTGAAGCTTTCTTT
CSGNTGVNTEAFF
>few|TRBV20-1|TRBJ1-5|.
TGCAGTGCTAGCATCGGAGGGGGCAATCAGCCCCAGCATTTT
CSASIGGGNQPQHF
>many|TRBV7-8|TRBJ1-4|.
TGTGCCAGCAGCTTAGCGTCCATACGTAATGAAAAACTGTTTTTT
CASSLASIRNEKLFF
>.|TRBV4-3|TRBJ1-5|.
TGCGCCAGCAGCCAAGAAGCCTCCTATCAGCCCCAGCATTTT
CASSQEASYQPQHF
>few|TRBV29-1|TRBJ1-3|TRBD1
TGCAGCGTCACGACAGGGCACTCTGGAAACACCATATATTTT
CSVTTGHSGNTIYF
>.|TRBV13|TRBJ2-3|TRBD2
TGTGCCAGCAGCTTCCTACTAGCGGAGGCCACAGATACGCAGTATTTT
CASSFLLAEATDTQYF
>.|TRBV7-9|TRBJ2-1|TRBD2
TGTGCCAGCAGCTATAGACTAGCGGGAGCCTACAATGAGCAGTTCTTC
CASSYRLAGAYNEQFF
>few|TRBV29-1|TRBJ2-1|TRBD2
TGCAGCGTTGGAGGACTAGCGGCCCCGGATATTTACAATGAGCAGTTCTTC
CSVGGLAAPDIYNEQFF
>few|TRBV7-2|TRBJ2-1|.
TGTGCCAGCAGCTTTCCGCCCCAAGGGTCCTACAATGAGCAGTTCTTC
CASSFPPQGSYNEQFF
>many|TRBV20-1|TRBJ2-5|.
TGCAGTGCCTACTCGATTAGCCCCCTAGGAAAAGCAGAAGAGACCCAGTACTTC
CSAYSISPLGKAEETQYF
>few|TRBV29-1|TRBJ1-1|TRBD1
TGCAGCGATGGGACCTGGGACAGTTTTTTCACTGAAGCTTTCTTT
CSDGTWDSFFTEAFF
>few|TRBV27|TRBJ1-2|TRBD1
TGTGCCAGCAGTTGGGGACAGTCCTATGGCTACACCTTC
CASSWGQSYGYTF
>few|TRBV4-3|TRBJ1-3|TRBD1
TGCGCCAGCAGCCGTCGAACAGGGGCTGGAAACACCATATATTTT
CASSRRTGAGNTIYF
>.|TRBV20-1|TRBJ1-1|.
TGCAGTGCTAGAGATGGGGGGGCTGAAGCTTTCTTT
CSARDGGAEAFF
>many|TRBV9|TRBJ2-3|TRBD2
TGTGCCAGCAGCGCCCCGTCAGCGGGGGGACCCACAGATACGCAGTATTTT
CASSAPSAGGPTDTQYF
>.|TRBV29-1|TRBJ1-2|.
TGCAGCGTTGAAGTTATAGGCAGAAGTGGCTATGGCTACACCTTC
CSVEVIGRSGYGYTF
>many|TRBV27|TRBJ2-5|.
TGTGCCAGCAGTTTATACGGAGTAGAGACCCAGTACTTC
CASSLYGVETQYF
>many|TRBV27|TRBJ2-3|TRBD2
TGTGCCAGCAGTTTCCTAGCGGGAGGGAGCACAGATACGCAGTATTTT
CASSFLAGGSTDTQYF
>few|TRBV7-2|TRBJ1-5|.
TGTGCCAGCAGCCGGGATAGCAATCAGCCCCAGCATTTT
CASSRDSNQPQHF
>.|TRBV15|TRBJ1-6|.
TGTGCCACCAGCAGGCGGGCCTCGGGGTGGCCCCTCCACTTT
CATSRRASGWPLHF
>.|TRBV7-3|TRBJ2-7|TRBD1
TGTGCCAGCAGCGCGGACAGGGGTTACGAGCAGTACTTC
CASSADRGYEQYF
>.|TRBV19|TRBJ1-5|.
TGTGCCAGTAGTTCGTCCCTCAATCAGCCCCAGCATTTT
CASSSSLNQPQHF
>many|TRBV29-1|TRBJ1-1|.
TGCAGCGTTGAGTGGGGAAGGAGCACTGAAGCTTTCTTT
CSVEWGRSTEAFF
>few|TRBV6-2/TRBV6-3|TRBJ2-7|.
TGTGCCAGCAGCCCATCAAGGCCTTCCTACGAGCAGTACTTC
CASSPSRPSYEQYF
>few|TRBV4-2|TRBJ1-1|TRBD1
TGTGCCAGCAGCCAAGAGACAGGGCACACTGAAGCTTTCTTT
CASSQETGHTEAFF
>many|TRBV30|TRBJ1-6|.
TGTGCCTGGAGTGTACAAACTAATTCACCCCTCCACTTT
CAWSVQTNSPLHF
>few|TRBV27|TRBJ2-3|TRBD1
TGTGCCAGCAGTTGGACAGGGGGCACAGATACGCAGTATTTT
CASSWTGGTDTQYF
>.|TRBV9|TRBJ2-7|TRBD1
TGTGCCAGCAGCGCCGACGGGACAGGGTTCGACGAGCAGTACTTC
CASSADGTGFDEQYF
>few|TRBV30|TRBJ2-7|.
TGTGCCTGGAGTGTACAACTCGGGAACTACGAGCAGTACTTC
CAWSVQLGNYEQYF
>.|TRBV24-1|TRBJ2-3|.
TGTGCCACCAGTGATTCCCTAGGGGGCACAGATACGCAGTATTTT
CATSDSLGGTDTQYF
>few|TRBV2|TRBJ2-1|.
TGTGCCAGCAGCCCTACCTCGGAGAATGAGCAGTTCTTC
CASSPTSENEQFF
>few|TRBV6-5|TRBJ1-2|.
TGTGCCAGCAGTTACCTCCAGGGGAAAGCTAACTATGGCTACACCTTC
CASSYLQGKANYGYTF
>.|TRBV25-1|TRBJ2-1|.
TGTGCCAGCACTGATTCAAGTGCCTACAATGAGCAGTTCTTC
CASTDSSAYNEQFF
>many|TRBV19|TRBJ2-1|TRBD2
TGTGCCAGTAGCCCTCTAGCGGGGGGTTCCTACAATGAGCAGTTCTTC
CASSPLAGGSYNEQFF
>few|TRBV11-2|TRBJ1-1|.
TGTGCCAGCAGCCCCACGCGGGCTGAAGCTTTCTTT
CASSPTRAEAFF
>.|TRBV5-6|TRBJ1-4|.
TGTGCCAGCAGCTTGAATGGGGGTGAAAAACTGTTTTTT
CASSLNGGEKLFF